This T cell receptor (beta chain) was found in a study of blood T cell repertoires in COVID-19. The overall study: Sites in the United States, Italy and Spain provided acute and convalescent COVID-19 samples. The analysed material was cDNA or gDNA that came from T cells, B-cell-depleted T cells, or PBMCs.

In the source study's methods: Amplifying reference gene primers gave estimates of nucleated cell counts. TCRdb's copy holds only in-frame clones and misses some; the assay was immunoSEQ multiplex PCR. D and trimming were read from the DNA, whereas the V and J calls and clone size are those reported in that table. The repertoire holds about 230,000 clones, with around four fifths as singletons. The V gene's germline CDR1 is LGHDT and CDR2 YNNKEL (reference sequence). The CDR3 is 16 amino acids. Trimming at V came to 4 bases and at J to 4 bases, leaving 8 bases not matched to a gene. The sequence derives from a woman between 70 and 85 years old with active or convalescent COVID-19. The source material was peripheral blood. The V call is TRBV3-1 (or the pseudogene TRBV3-2), the J call TRBJ2-3; 10 positions agree with TRBD1. In DNA form, the CDR3 reads TGTGCCAGCAGCCTTCACTCGGGGACAGGGGCAGATACGCAGTATTTT. Translated, it gives CASSLHSGTGADTQYF.